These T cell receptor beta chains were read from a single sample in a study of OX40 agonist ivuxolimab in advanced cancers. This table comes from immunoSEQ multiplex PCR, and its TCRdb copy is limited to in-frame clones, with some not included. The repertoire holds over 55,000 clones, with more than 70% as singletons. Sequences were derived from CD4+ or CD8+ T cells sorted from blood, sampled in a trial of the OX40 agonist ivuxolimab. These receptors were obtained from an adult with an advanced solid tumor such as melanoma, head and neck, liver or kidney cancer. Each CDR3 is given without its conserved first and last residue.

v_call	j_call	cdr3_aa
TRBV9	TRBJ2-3	ASSVSGSSTDTQY
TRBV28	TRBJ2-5	ATGLAGGLGEQY
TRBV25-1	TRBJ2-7	ASARDYEQY
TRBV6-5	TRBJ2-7	ASSLAGGPGEQY
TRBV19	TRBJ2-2	ASSTGQGGVRELF
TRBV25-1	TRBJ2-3	ATLLTSTDTQY
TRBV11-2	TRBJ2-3	ASSWTAETDTQY
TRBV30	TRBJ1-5	AWSAGTDRPQH
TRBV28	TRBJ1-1	ASTQQGANTEAF
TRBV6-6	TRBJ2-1	ASSWGYNEQF
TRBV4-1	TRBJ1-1	ASSQEGDTEAF
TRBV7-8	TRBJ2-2	ASSLNSGGVRPLF
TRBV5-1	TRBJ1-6	ASSLGQGQSPLH
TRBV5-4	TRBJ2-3	ASSLGGETDTQY
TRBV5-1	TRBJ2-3	ASSLQDPSTDTQY
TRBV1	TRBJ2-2	TSSPVTGGLYTGELF
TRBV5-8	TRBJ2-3	ASSFFRVDDTQY
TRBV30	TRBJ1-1	ARKGPLNTEAF
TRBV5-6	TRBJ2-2	ASSLGRWNGELF
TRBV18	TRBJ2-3	ASSPLGLAGGPNTDTQY
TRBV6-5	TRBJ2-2	ASRRGNTGELF
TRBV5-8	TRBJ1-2	ASSSSGTGYGYT
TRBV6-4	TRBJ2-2	ASRGPGTGELF
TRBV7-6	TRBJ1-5	ASSAARDQPQH
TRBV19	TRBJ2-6	ASRRAGSTSGANVLT
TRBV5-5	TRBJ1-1	ASSFDMNTEAF
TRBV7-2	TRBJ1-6	ASSRGLPASYNSPLH
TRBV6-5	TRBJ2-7	ASSYGELSYEQY
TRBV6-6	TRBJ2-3	ASSSTRTGGTDTQY
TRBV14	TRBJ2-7	ASSQRVDKGSTVQY
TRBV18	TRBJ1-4	ASSFSPGGSEKLF
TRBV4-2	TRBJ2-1	ASSAGTSIHNEQF
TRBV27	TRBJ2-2	ASSLDLSGGTNTGELF
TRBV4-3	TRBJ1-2	ASSQDTGNYGYT
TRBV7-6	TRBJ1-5	ASSWSDQPQH
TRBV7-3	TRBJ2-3	ASSLTAGGDTQY
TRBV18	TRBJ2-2	ASSPLAARPPSGELF
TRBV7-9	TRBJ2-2	ASSPRQGGTGELF
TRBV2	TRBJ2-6	ATGGDQLSGANVLT
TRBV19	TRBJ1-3	ASSLQGSGNTIY
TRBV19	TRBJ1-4	ASSMEGNEKLF
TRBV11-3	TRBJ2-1	ASSLGGTNIGDEQF
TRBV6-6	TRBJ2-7	ASSYLGLAGDEQY
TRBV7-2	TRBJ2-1	ASSPFLTNEQF
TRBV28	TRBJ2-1	ASSTPGGGEQF
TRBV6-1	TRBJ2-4	ASTLGFSVQY
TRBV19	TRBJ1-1	ASSTRTGRTEAF
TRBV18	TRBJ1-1	ASSQGVMNTEAF
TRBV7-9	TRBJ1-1	ASSLDRYMNTEAF
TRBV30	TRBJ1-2	AWSAQGLNYGYT
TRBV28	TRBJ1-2	ASSAPGTLYRSYT
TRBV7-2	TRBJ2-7	ASRLAGGSYEQY
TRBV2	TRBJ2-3	ASSGGHSTDTQY
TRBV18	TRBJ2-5	ASSPEGQTQY
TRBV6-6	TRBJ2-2	ASSYSYGSNTGELF
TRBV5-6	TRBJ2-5	ASTFEREREY
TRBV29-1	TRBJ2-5	SVDLAGLQETQY
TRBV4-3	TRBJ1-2	ASSQDLQLTTGYT
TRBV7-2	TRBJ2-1	ASSPRGVAGGHSYNEQF
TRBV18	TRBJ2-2	ASSLGQTNTGELF